This T cell receptor beta chain stems from a study of spatial heterogeneity in lung cancer. Turning to the study itself: Fewer alpha-chain than beta-chain sequences were consistently detected.

V lost 6 bases to trimming and J lost 5 bases, with 8 bases between them. The CDR3 length is 11 residues. Germline loops: CDR1 LGHDT, CDR2 YNNKEL (reference sequence). TCRdb used MiXCR to reprocess the 5' RACE reads, holding one entry per CDR3 protein. The table includes 2,500 to 3,500 distinct CDR3 sequences, around 4.5% detected once. Judged by abundance, this clonotype is large (0.1 to 1%). Time point: sample taken at primary tumor resection. There were 72 donors, all of them untreated patients with early-stage non-small cell lung cancer. Unsorted tumor, nontumor lung tissue or cryopreserved PBMC supplied the whole RNA.

The sequenced sample was normal lung tissue next to the tumor, obtained at surgery. This chain joins TRBV3-1 and TRBJ2-7; D may be TRBD2 (5 bases). The receptor was derived from a male donor with early-stage non-small cell lung cancer. CDR3 DNA: TGTGCCAGCAGTCGAGCGGACGAGCAGTACTTC. Protein sequence: CASSRADEQYF.